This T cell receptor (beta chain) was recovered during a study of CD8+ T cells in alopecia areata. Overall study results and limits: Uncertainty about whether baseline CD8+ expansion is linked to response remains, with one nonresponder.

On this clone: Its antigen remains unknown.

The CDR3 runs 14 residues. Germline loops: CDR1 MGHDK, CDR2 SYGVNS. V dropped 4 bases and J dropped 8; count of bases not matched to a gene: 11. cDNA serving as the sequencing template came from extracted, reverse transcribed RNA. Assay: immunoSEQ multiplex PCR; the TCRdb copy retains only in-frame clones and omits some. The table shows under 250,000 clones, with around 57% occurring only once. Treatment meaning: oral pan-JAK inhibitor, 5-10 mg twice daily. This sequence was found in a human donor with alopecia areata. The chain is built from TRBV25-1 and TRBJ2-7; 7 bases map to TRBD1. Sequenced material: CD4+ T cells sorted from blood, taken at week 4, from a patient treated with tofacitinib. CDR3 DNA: TGTGCCAGCAGTGGATCAACAGGGGCATCGAAGCAGTACTTC. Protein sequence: CASSGSTGASKQYF.